This T cell receptor beta chain was retrieved from a study of CD8 T cells in Susac syndrome. Negative magnetic isolation gave CD8+ and CD4+ cells; FACS enriched CD8+ TEMRA. The RNA, about 0.5 to 1 ug, was put through reverse transcription using random hexamers. Amplification of TCR beta CDR3 across 54 Vbeta and 13 Jbeta was performed with immunoSEQ multiplex PCR. TCRdb recomputed calls from the immunoSEQ multiplex PCR reads with MiXCR, one row per CDR3 protein. The sample lists roughly 180,000 distinct CDR3 sequences; just under 95% were seen once. This sequence was found in a human donor in good health. Sequencing input: CD4+ T cells from PBMCs.

As DNA, the CDR3 is TGCAGTGCTAGTCTTCGGGGATCCACAGATACGCAGTATTTT. It encodes CSASLRGSTDTQYF. The V and J genes are TRBV20-1 and TRBJ2-3, with a tentative D call TRBD2 (5 bases). The germline V and J ends were trimmed by 3 bases and 2 bases, with 12 bases remaining between them. CDR3 length: 14 residues. Looked up from germline, CDR1 is DFQATT and CDR2 is SNEGSKA (reference sequence).